The rows below give T cell receptor beta chains drawn from one sample of a study of response to subunit inactivated influenza vaccine. TCRdb itself ran the RT-PCR reads through MiXCR, one entry per CDR3 protein. The sample carries over 150,000 distinct CDR3 sequences, 9.5% to 12% recorded once. The sample consisted of CD8+ T cells sorted from PBMCs, taken approximately 25 months after vaccination. Receptor source: a man aged 45-69 years who received an inactivated influenza vaccine. Both conserved end residues are part of each CDR3. Each record gives: D gene, V gene, CDR3 protein. The D gene is left open where the match is weak.

>NA|TRBV12-3/TRBV12-4
CARDQGSSGNTIYF
>NA|TRBV14
CASSQDYYSTLNEKLFF
>TRBD2|TRBV5-1
CASSSPGLATYNEQFF
>NA|TRBV6-2/TRBV6-3
CASSYYPNTEAFF
>NA|TRBV12-3/TRBV12-4
CASSLFPGLANEKLFF
>TRBD2|TRBV7-6
CASSSHNPGGLTDTQYF
>NA|TRBV27
CASETSFCYEQYF
>NA|TRBV4-1
CASSQRTASYEQYF
>TRBD1|TRBV4-2
CASSHSTGALNTEAFF
>NA|TRBV4-2
CASSQEDMPNTEAFF
>NA|TRBV7-9
CASSYGFNEKLFF
>TRBD2|TRBV2
CASSDGRGGRDTQYF
>NA|TRBV29-1
CSVATSGFSEAFF
>NA|TRBV12-3/TRBV12-4
CASSLAGSPEQYF
>NA|TRBV5-6
CASSPGSSNEQFF
>TRBD1|TRBV10-3
CAISESGQGGYEQYF
>NA|TRBV7-9
CASSLAAGEAFF
>TRBD2|TRBV7-9
CASSSGLADMDSYEQYF
>NA|TRBV7-9
CASSTTSFDTQYF
>NA|TRBV5-6
CASSLDGPTEAFF
>NA|TRBV15
CATSRWENTEAFF
>TRBD1|TRBV12-3/TRBV12-4
CASSFNRGHLETQYF
>NA|TRBV5-1
CASSLVIGRGTEAFF
>NA|TRBV7-9
CASASQGLEQFF
>NA|TRBV27
CASREAEGGETQYF
>TRBD2|TRBV28
CASSFPSGGTDTQYF
>NA|TRBV2
CASSEATPRKSQHF
>TRBD2|TRBV3-1
CASSPTTGTSDQETQYF
>NA|TRBV27
CASSLGLAGGVEAFF
>NA|TRBV29-1
CSVAGARNQPQHF
>TRBD1|TRBV27
CASSLSLTGAYTGELFF
>TRBD1|TRBV19
CASMTGAGGNEQFF
>NA|TRBV7-9
CASSYPGNYGYTF
>NA|TRBV25-1
CASRLAPYEQYF
>NA|TRBV4-3
CASSQDVPVADGYNEQFF